One sample yielded the 8 T cell receptor beta chains listed below, sequenced in a study of CD8+CD57+ T cells in acquired aplastic anemia. TCR beta VDJ combinations and CDR3 sequences were profiled from genomic DNA. One entry per CDR3 protein results from TCRdb running MiXCR on the reads. The sample records about 160,000 distinct CDR3 sequences, about 48% being singletons. Specimen: sorted CD4+, CD8+, or CD8+CD57+ T cells (not recorded which) from PBMCs. These receptors all come from a human donor in good health.

This clonotype was seen ten or more times. V usage is TRBV5-1 and J usage is TRBJ2-7; 12 nucleotides agree with TRBD2. With 4 bases clipped from V and 0 bases from J, the junction kept 8 bases outside the gene matches. Germline V gene lookup returns CDR1 SGHRS and CDR2 YFSETQ. The CDR3 spans 17 residues. CDR3: CASSPGTSGPVSYEQYF. The CDR3 DNA is TGCGCCAGCAGCCCGGGGACTAGCGGGCCTGTCTCCTACGAGCAGTACTTC.

This clonotype was observed many times. The chain is built from TRBV7-8 and TRBJ1-1, with D hard to call. The CDR3 covers 11 residues. CDR1 is SGHVS, CDR2 FQNEAQ, per germline. V shed 0 bases and J shed 11 bases, with 7 bases lying between them. The CDR3 loop is CASSLAWMAFF. DNA for the CDR3: TGTGCCAGCAGCTTAGCGTGGATGGCTTTCTTT.

The chain recombines TRBV25-1 with TRBJ1-6, with a tentative D call TRBD1 (6 bases). The germline V gene has CDR1 MGHDK and CDR2 SYGVNS. The CDR3 totals 13 residues. V lost 8 bases, J lost 8 bases, and 13 bases lay in between. CDR3 DNA: TGTGCCAGCGCCGGACAGCCACATTCACCCCTCCACTTT. Protein product: CASAGQPHSPLHF.

The chain recombines TRBV27 with TRBJ1-2, with D possibly being TRBD1 (5 bases). In germline, CDR1 is MNHEY, CDR2 SMNVEV (reference sequence). This CDR3 region has 13 residues. Trimming pared 6 bases from V and 4 bases from J, leaving 12 bases between. CDR3 residues: CASRKRDSYGYTF. Written as DNA, the CDR3 is TGTGCCAGCAGAAAGCGGGACTCCTATGGCTACACCTTC.

V usage is TRBV19 and J usage is TRBJ2-3; D might be TRBD1 or TRBD2, each matching 6 bases. The CDR3 is 15 residues long. Per germline, CDR1 LNHDA and CDR2 SQIVND (reference sequence). The germline V and J ends were trimmed by 3 bases and 1 base, with 11 bases remaining between them. CDR3 amino acids: CASSIGGGGTDTQYF. DNA of the CDR3: TGTGCCAGTAGTATTGGGGGCGGGGGCACAGATACGCAGTATTTT.

About this clonotype: The junction departs from germline at one end; a sequencing error may be responsible. The chain is built from TRBV29-1 and TRBJ1-2; D perhaps matches TRBD1 (5 bases). Germline V gives CDR1 SQVTM, CDR2 ANQGSEA. The CDR3 is 16 residues long. The CDR3 reads CSVGGGGIADNYGFTF. CDR3 in DNA: TGCAGCGTTGGGGGGGGAGGGATTGCCGATAACTATGGCTTCACCTTC.

The chain combines TRBV14 with TRBJ2-3; D remains unclear. CDR3 size: 15 residues. Germline loops: CDR1 SGHDN, CDR2 FVKESK. Trimming shortened V by 3 bases and J by 8 bases, and 18 bases separated the two germline ends. This CDR3 reads CASSQRWTSSGTQYF. The CDR3 DNA reads as TGTGCCAGCAGCCAGCGTTGGACCTCCTCGGGTACGCAGTATTTT. Filled out from reference TRBV14 and TRBJ2-3, the complete variable domain reads EAGVTQFPSHSVIEKGQTVTLRCDPISGHDNLYWYRRVMGKEIKFLLHFVKESKQDESGMPNNRFLAERTGGTYSTLKVQPAELEDSGVYFCASSQRWTSSGTQYFGPGTRLTVL.

As to this clonotype: Given a much more abundant clone one base away, this may be a read error. The chain carries TRBV11-2 and TRBJ2-1; the match to TRBD2 covers 14 bases. This CDR3 has 16 amino acids. CDR1 and CDR2 (germline): SGHAT, FQNNGV. In DNA, the CDR3 is TGTGCCAGCAGCCGGGGACTAGCGGGAGAGGCAAGGGAGCAGCTCTTC. This codes for CASSRGLAGEAREQLF.